The source of this TCR beta chain is a study of T cell repertoires in cytomegalovirus infection. The wider study: In public TCR beta signatures, there were indications of both CMV infection and matching HLA type. General study results and limits: Dominant in the ex vivo response were TCR beta clonotypes restricted by HLA-C and specific for CMV. Cumulative public TCR beta family frequency identified CMV carriers with the relevant HLA.

Each CDR3 protein gets one entry after TCRdb re-called the reads with MiXCR. The data hold fewer than 300,000 distinct CDR3 sequences, with about 25% observed a single time. This clonotype occurred a few times. What it recognizes is unknown. This receptor was identified in a human donor in good health (CMV status not recorded). Some clones in this sample may be carry-over from other donors' samples. What was sequenced was PBMCs.

CDR3 sequence (DNA): TGCGCCAGCAGCTTACGAACAGGGGACAATTCACCCCTCCACTTT. As protein: CASSLRTGDNSPLHF. The chain combines TRBV5-1 with TRBJ1-6; 7 positions match TRBD1. Germline V CDR1 and CDR2: SGHRS, YFSETQ. The CDR3 runs 15 residues. V gave up 2 bases and J gave up 7 bases; unmatched junction bases: 6. Variable domain in full (rest from reference TRBV5-1 and TRBJ1-6): KAGVTQTPRYLIKTRGQQVTLSCSPISGHRSVSWYQQTPGQGLQFLFEYFSETQRNKGNFPGRFSGRQFSNSRSEMNVSTLELGDSALYLCASSLRTGDNSPLHFGNGTRLTVT.